Below are 5 T cell receptor beta chains sequenced from a single sample in a study of beta chain features in type 1 diabetes (dated by TCRdb to the late 2010s). Library construction relied on the immunoSEQ multiplex PCR assay. The entire amount of isolated RNA was reverse transcribed using the High Capacity cDNA Reverse Transcription Kit, so the sequenced TCRB transcripts were expressed ones. What TCRdb holds here is the immuneACCESS table cut down to in-frame rearrangements. Part of the clones is not present; checked against another copy, under half of the missing clones reflect an unresolved V gene, and the others are unexplained. This sample holds fewer than 900,000 clones; 17% were observed only once. About 0.02% of the sample comes from the top ten. Sequenced: naive CD4+ T cells from blood. Interpreted using the paper, the cell subset or site label stands for: true naive CD4+ T cells. The origin of the receptors is a woman aged 18-30 years in good health.

There are a few counts of this clone. V and J are TRBV21-1 and TRBJ2-7; the table's D call, TRBD2, was not checked against the DNA. TRBV21-1 is annotated as a pseudogene. The CDR3 is 13 amino acids. The CDR3 loop reads CASHSGVSYEQYF. CDR3 in DNA: TGTGCCAGCCACTCGGGTGTCTCCTACGAGCAGTACTTC.

J is TRBJ2-1 and V is TRBV10-2; 8 nucleotides align to TRBD2. Per germline, CDR1 WSHSY and CDR2 SAAADI. The CDR3 has 13 residues. Unmatched junction bases numbered 5, after V lost 8 bases and J lost 5 bases. The CDR3 DNA reads as TGCGCCAGCCGCGTAGCGGGGAACAATGAGCAGTTCTTC. Translation gives CASRVAGNNEQFF.

This clone was observed a few times. The junction does not match germline at one end; this may be a read error. The rearrangement links TRBV5-1 to TRBJ1-1; TRBD1 matches 8 bases. The germline CDR1 and CDR2 sequences are SGHRS and YFSETQ. This CDR3 is built from 14 residues. The CDR3 DNA sequence: TGCGCCAGCAGCTTGACAGGGGGGAACGCTGAAGCTTTCTTT. It yields the protein CASSLTGGNAEAFF.

V and J are TRBV5-4 and TRBJ2-3; no clear D. Germline loops: CDR1 SGHNT, CDR2 YYREEE (reference sequence). V lost 1 base and J 0 bases, leaving 3 bases between the germline ends. The CDR3 sequence is 13 residues long. CDR3 sequence: CASSLRSTDTQYF. The CDR3 DNA follows: TGTGCCAGCAGCTTGCGTAGCACAGATACGCAGTATTTT. Supplemented by reference TRBV5-4 and TRBJ2-3, the full variable domain reads ETGVTQSPTHLIKTRGQQVTLRCSSQSGHNTVSWYQQALGQGPQFIFQYYREEENGRGNFPPRFSGLQFPNYSSELNVNALELDDSALYLCASSLRSTDTQYFGPGTRLTVL.

The chain couples TRBV5-8 to TRBJ2-3, with D perhaps TRBD2 (6 bases). Germline loops: CDR1 SGHTS, CDR2 YDEGEE. Trimming removed 4 bases from V and 0 bases from J, with 15 bases in between. CDR3 length: 16 residues. The CDR3 is CASSLGTGVSTDTQYF. CDR3 DNA sequence: TGTGCCAGCAGCCTCGGGACTGGGGTGAGCACAGATACGCAGTATTTT.